Below are 16 T cell receptor beta chains sequenced from a single sample in a study of shared clonotypes between healthy human individuals. TCRdb's copy holds only in-frame clones and misses some; the assay was immunoSEQ multiplex PCR. Of around 2.5 million clones in the sample, approximately 93% are singletons; the top ten hold roughly 0.39%. Sequencing input: naive CD4+ T cells from PBMCs. The subset: CD45RA+ positively selected. These TCRs come from a young man in good health. Some clones in this sample may be carry-over from other donors' samples.

The chain combines TRBV19 with TRBJ1-3; 7 bases are shared with TRBD1. The V gene end was trimmed by 4 bases and the J gene end by 0 bases; junction bases not matched to a gene: 6. Per the germline V gene, CDR1 is LNHDA and CDR2 is SQIVND (reference sequence). The CDR3 consists of 16 residues. In DNA form, the CDR3 reads TGTGCCAGTAGTACCCGGACAGGCCACTCTGGAAACACCATATATTTT. This sequence encodes CASSTRTGHSGNTIYF. The whole variable domain, filled in from reference TRBV19 and TRBJ1-3, reads DGGITQSPKYLFRKEGQNVTLSCEQNLNHDAMYWYRQDPGQGLRLIYYSQIVNDFQKGDIAEGYSVSREKKESFPLTVTSAQKNPTAFYLCASSTRTGHSGNTIYFGEGSWLTVV.

The rearrangement joins TRBV6-1 to TRBJ2-1, with 12 bases matching TRBD2. Looked up from germline, CDR1 is MNHNS and CDR2 is SASEGT. Trimming at V came to 0 bases and at J to 6 bases, leaving 9 bases not matched to a gene. The CDR3 is 18 amino acids. The CDR3, as DNA: TGTGCCAGCAGTGAAGCCCCCGGACTAGCGGGACTTCCCAATGAGCAGTTCTTC. Translation gives CASSEAPGLAGLPNEQFF.

This clone was seen only once. The V and J genes are TRBV11-2 and TRBJ2-3, with unresolved D. CDR1 and CDR2 from the germline V gene are SGHAT and FQNNGV. The CDR3 contains 14 residues. Trimming shortened V by 5 bases and J by 0 bases, and 9 bases separated the two germline ends. The CDR3 sequence: CASSIGLSTDTQYF. The DNA for the CDR3 is TGTGCCAGCAGCATAGGGTTAAGCACAGATACGCAGTATTTT.

This chain joins TRBV7-2 and TRBJ1-5; 7 bases agree with TRBD1. The CDR3 length is 15 residues. Germline loops: CDR1 SGHTA, CDR2 FQGNSA. Losses at the gene ends were 2 bases for V and 6 bases for J; bases not matched to a gene: 7. As DNA, the CDR3 is TGTGCCAGCAGCTTATACAGGGGCTCGGGTCAGCCCCAGCATTTT. The encoded protein is CASSLYRGSGQPQHF.

This clone was picked up one time. V and J are TRBV5-5 and TRBJ1-5; possible D gene TRBD1, 5 bases. V was shortened by 4 bases and J by 7 bases, with 21 bases between the two germline ends. CDR3 length equals 16 residues. Germline loops: CDR1 SGHKS, CDR2 YYEKEE (reference sequence). CDR3 nucleotide sequence: TGTGCCAGCAGCCCGATGGTGGGCCAGGGAGGACAGCCCCAGCATTTT. It translates to CASSPMVGQGGQPQHF. The full variable domain, rest sourced from reference TRBV5-5 and TRBJ1-5, is DAGVTQSPTHLIKTRGQQVTLRCSPISGHKSVSWYQQVLGQGPQFIFQYYEKEERGRGNFPDRFSARQFPNYSSELNVNALLLGDSALYLCASSPMVGQGGQPQHFGDGTRLSIL.

J is TRBJ1-5 and V is TRBV27, with D perhaps matching TRBD1 (5 bases). Germline-derived CDR1 and CDR2 are MNHEY and SMNVEV (reference sequence). The CDR3 totals 16 residues. V lost 5 bases and J 2 bases, leaving 16 bases between the germline ends. Here the CDR3 DNA reads TGTGCCAGCAGTACCCATGGCGGGGGGGGCAATCAGCCCCAGCATTTT. Translating it yields CASSTHGGGGNQPQHF.

The rearrangement uses TRBV6-5 and TRBJ1-2; tentatively, D is TRBD1 (5 bases). V gave up 2 bases and J gave up 5 bases, with 9 bases separating them. The CDR3 loop spans 13 amino acids. Germline CDR1 and CDR2: MNHEY and SVGAGI. The CDR3 DNA sequence: TGTGCCAGCAGTTACGACGGGGGGTATGGCTACACCTTC. Protein sequence: CASSYDGGYGYTF.

J is TRBJ2-5 and V is TRBV30, with unresolved D. Germline V lookup: CDR1 GTSNPN, CDR2 SVGIG (reference sequence). This CDR3 has 13 amino acids. V lost 1 base and J lost 1, with 7 bases in between. The CDR3 DNA reads as TGTGCCTGGAGTGGACTTACCCAAGAGACCCAGTACTTC. Translated: CAWSGLTQETQYF.

The chain is built from TRBV9 and TRBJ1-1; D is undetermined. The germline V gene has CDR1 SGDLS and CDR2 YYNGEE. V lost 0 bases and J 8 bases, leaving 17 bases between the germline ends. This CDR3 has 15 residues. CDR3 bases: TGTGCCAGCAGCGTAGGAGGAGTGGTGGCGCAGGAAGCTTTCTTT. Its protein is CASSVGGVVAQEAFF.

The V and J genes are TRBV6-1 and TRBJ2-4; 15 bases are a match to TRBD2. The ends lost 2 bases at V and 7 bases at J; junction bases unmatched: 9. The CDR3 extends over 18 amino acids. Germline loops: CDR1 MNHNS, CDR2 SASEGT. Written as DNA, the CDR3 is TGTGCCAGCAGTGAAACCGGGACTAGCGGGAGGAATTCTAACATTCAGTACTTC. Protein product: CASSETGTSGRNSNIQYF.

The genes are TRBV2 and TRBJ2-7, with D possibly matching TRBD1 (5 bases). Germline assignment: CDR1 SNHLY and CDR2 FYNNEI. V was clipped by 6 bases and J by 3 bases, with 12 bases between them. CDR3 length: 13 amino acids. The CDR3 DNA sequence: TGTGCCAGCAGGGTGACAGAATACTACGAGCAGTACTTC. It specifies CASRVTEYYEQYF.

V gene TRBV28 combines with J gene TRBJ1-2, with TRBD1 identical over 8 bases. V trimming: 4 bases; J trimming: 5 bases; junction bases outside the gene matches: 6. Germline values: CDR1 MDHEN, CDR2 SYDVKM. The CDR3 totals 14 residues. The CDR3 region has the DNA TGTGCCAGCAGTTCCTCAGGGGGCGCGTATGGCTACACCTTC. Translating it yields CASSSSGGAYGYTF.

In this sample, this clone turned up once. The chain recombines TRBV19 with TRBJ2-5; tentative D call: TRBD1 (6 bases). V lost 5 bases, J lost 2 bases, and 15 bases lay in between. Germline-derived CDR1 and CDR2 are LNHDA and SQIVND (reference sequence). The CDR3 runs 15 residues. The chain's CDR3 is CASSVGTSKQETQYF. The CDR3 coding sequence is TGTGCCAGTAGTGTCGGGACAAGCAAACAAGAGACCCAGTACTTC.

This chain links TRBV5-1 with TRBJ2-3; tentative D call: TRBD1 (5 bases). The V gene's germline CDR1 is SGHRS and CDR2 YFSETQ. The V and J ends lost 4 bases and 1 base respectively, with 13 bases between them. The CDR3 covers 15 residues. In DNA, the CDR3 is TGCGCCAGCAGCCTCCCAAGGGGCGGCACAGATACGCAGTATTTT. Its protein product is CASSLPRGGTDTQYF.

The chain combines TRBV6-5 with TRBJ1-2; D is ambiguous. The CDR3 extends over 14 amino acids. Trimming pared 2 bases from V and 5 bases from J, leaving 12 bases between. Germline V gene lookup returns CDR1 MNHEY and CDR2 SVGAGI. CDR3 sequence (DNA): TGTGCCAGCAGTTACGTGGGCACTGAGTATGGCTACACCTTC. Its translation: CASSYVGTEYGYTF.

A single count supports this clone. The gene calls are TRBV19 and TRBJ2-1; D perhaps matches TRBD2 (6 bases). Germline lookup yields CDR1 LNHDA and CDR2 SQIVND (reference sequence). The CDR3 runs 14 residues. V was cut by 3 bases and J by 4 bases, with 10 bases left in between. Here the CDR3 reads CASSIWRDYNEQFF. In nucleotides, the CDR3 is TGTGCCAGTAGTATTTGGCGGGATTACAATGAGCAGTTCTTC. Looking up the rest from reference TRBV19 and TRBJ2-1 gives the full variable domain: DGGITQSPKYLFRKEGQNVTLSCEQNLNHDAMYWYRQDPGQGLRLIYYSQIVNDFQKGDIAEGYSVSREKKESFPLTVTSAQKNPTAFYLCASSIWRDYNEQFFGPGTRLTVL.